These 26 T cell receptor beta chains came from one sample sequenced in a study of beta chain features in type 1 diabetes. TCRB transcripts that were expressed got sequenced, as all of the isolated RNA had been reverse transcribed. Profiling relied on immunoSEQ multiplex PCR, and the TCRdb table lists in-frame clones only, not all of them. Found here are under 200,000 clones, about 7.3% of them singletons; the top ten hold almost 0.65%. The sequenced sample was central memory CD4+ T cells from blood. The receptors originated from a man aged 18 to 29 in good health.

The chain combines TRBV5-5 with TRBJ2-7; 9 bases are shared with TRBD1. The germline V gene has CDR1 SGHKS and CDR2 YYEKEE (reference sequence). V lost 1 base, J lost 3 bases, and 5 bases stayed unmatched. This CDR3 contains 15 residues. CDR3: CASSLLGTGFYEQYF. DNA of the CDR3: TGTGCCAGCAGCTTGTTGGGGACAGGGTTCTACGAGCAGTACTTC.

This clone was detected only a few times. This rearrangement joins TRBV6-1 to TRBJ2-3; possible D gene TRBD1, 5 bases. The germline V gene encodes CDR1 MNHNS and CDR2 SASEGT. V was cut by 5 bases and J by 10 bases, with 10 bases left in between. This CDR3 region has 11 residues. CDR3 DNA: TGTGCCAGCAGTACTCTACAGGCGCAGTATTTT. It encodes CASSTLQAQYF.

This clone was picked up a small number of times. The rearrangement joins TRBV5-4 to TRBJ1-1; TRBD1 matches at 12 bases. V trimming: 3 bases; J trimming: 4 bases; junction bases outside the gene matches: 10. The germline V gene has CDR1 SGHNT and CDR2 YYREEE (reference sequence). The CDR3 has 17 amino acids. The CDR3: CASSWGGQGAVGTEAFF. As DNA, the CDR3 is TGTGCCAGCAGCTGGGGGGGACAGGGGGCTGTGGGCACTGAAGCTTTCTTT.

This clone was counted between two and nine times. The chain uses TRBV15 and TRBJ2-2; weak D call: TRBD2 (6 bases). V dropped 2 bases and J dropped 3 bases, with 10 bases sitting between them. Germline loops: CDR1 LNHNV, CDR2 YYDKDF (reference sequence). CDR3 length: 15 residues. Here the CDR3 reads CATSRPGRYTGELFF. As DNA, the CDR3 is TGTGCCACCAGCAGACCCGGGAGATACACCGGGGAGCTGTTTTTT.

This chain uses TRBV5-6 with TRBJ2-7; the D gene is possibly TRBD1 (5 bases). Germline V gene data show CDR1 as SGHDT and CDR2 as YYEEEE. The V gene lost 0 bases and the J gene lost 2 bases, with 18 bases spanning the gap. The CDR3 consists of 17 residues. CDR3 in amino acids: CASSLEFSVQATYEQYF. For the CDR3, the DNA is TGTGCCAGCAGCTTGGAATTTTCGGTACAGGCTACCTACGAGCAGTACTTC.

This clone has a count of ten or more. Within the sample, other DNA sequences also encode this same CDR3. V usage is TRBV7-2 and J usage is TRBJ2-6; TRBD2 aligns across 10 bases. The CDR3 has 17 amino acids. Germline V gene data show CDR1 as SGHTA and CDR2 as FQGNSA. V was pared by 4 bases and J by 4 bases, with 7 bases of the junction left unmatched. CDR3 in DNA: TGTGCCAGCAGCTACAGCGGGGGGGCTTCAGGGGCCAACGTCCTGACTTTC. Amino acids: CASSYSGGASGANVLTF.

In this sample, this clone is medium-sized. The rearrangement links TRBV7-3 to TRBJ2-3; D call uncertain. The V end was cut by 4 bases, the J end by 1 base, with 6 bases between. The CDR3 totals 13 residues. CDR1 SGHTA and CDR2 FQGTGA come from the germline V gene. This CDR3 is CASSSLGTDTQYF. In nucleotides, the CDR3 is TGTGCCAGCAGCTCCCTCGGCACAGATACGCAGTATTTT.

This clone showed up many times. The V call is TRBV15, the J call TRBJ1-4; perhaps TRBD1 as D (5 bases). Germline V gives CDR1 LNHNV, CDR2 YYDKDF (reference sequence). The CDR3 spans 17 residues. Trimming took off 0 bases at V and 7 bases at J, with 18 bases between the two ends. The CDR3 spells CATSRDGGGASLEKLFF. The CDR3 bases are TGTGCCACCAGCAGAGATGGTGGAGGGGCCAGTCTTGAAAAACTGTTTTTT. Drawing the rest from reference TRBV15 and TRBJ1-4, the complete variable domain is DAMVIQNPRYQVTQFGKPVTLSCSQTLNHNVMYWYQQKSSQAPKLLFHYYDKDFNNEADTPDNFQSRRPNTSFCFLDIRSPGLGDTAMYLCATSRDGGGASLEKLFFGSGTQLSVL.

The rearrangement joins TRBV7-2 to TRBJ2-5; 7 bases align to TRBD2. Trimming removed 1 base from V and 5 bases from J; junction bases left unmatched: 4. Germline loops: CDR1 SGHTA, CDR2 FQGNSA. The CDR3 is made up of 14 amino acids. CDR3 DNA sequence: TGTGCCAGCAGCTTAGGCGGGGGAAGCGAGACCCAGTACTTC. It yields the protein CASSLGGGSETQYF.

In this sample, this clone turned up a few times. The J gene is TRBJ2-1, the V gene TRBV7-2; TRBD2 matches at 14 bases. This CDR3 comprises 15 residues. The V segment lost 4 bases and the J segment 9 bases; nucleotides outside the gene matches: 5. The germline CDR1 and CDR2 sequences are SGHTA and FQGNSA. The CDR3 coding sequence is TGTGCCAGCAGCTACCCGGGACTAGCGGGAGTTGAGCAGTTCTTC. Protein product: CASSYPGLAGVEQFF.

The chain links TRBV11-2 to TRBJ1-1, with unresolved D. This CDR3 has 13 amino acids. Germline lookup yields CDR1 SGHAT and CDR2 FQNNGV. Trimming took off 1 base at V and 2 bases at J, with 5 bases between the two ends. The CDR3 nucleotides are TGTGCCAGCAGCTTAGCCAGAAACACTGAAGCTTTCTTT. Translated, it gives CASSLARNTEAFF.

There are many counts of this clone. The chain recombines TRBV30 with TRBJ2-5; D is uncertain. The germline V and J ends were trimmed by 3 bases and 1 base, with 3 bases remaining between them. CDR1 is GTSNPN, CDR2 SVGIG, per germline (reference sequence). The CDR3 loop spans 11 amino acids. The CDR3 bases are TGTGCCTGGAGCGGCCAAGAGACCCAGTACTTC. Its protein is CAWSGQETQYF.

The CDR3 nucleotides read TGTGCCAGCAGTTTAATGAGGGCCCTCTACGAGCAGTACTTC. This gives the protein CASSLMRALYEQYF. The genes are TRBV28 and TRBJ2-7; TRBD2 might be the D (5 bases). Trimming cost V 2 bases and J 3 bases, with 11 bases left between them. Germline CDR1 is MDHEN and CDR2 is SYDVKM. There are 14 residues in the CDR3.

This clone was detected a few times. The CDR3 coding sequence is TGTGCCAGCAGCTTGGCCGGGGCTAGCGGGAGGTCGGGAGAGCAGTACTTC. Protein sequence: CASSLAGASGRSGEQYF. The genes are TRBV5-4 and TRBJ2-7; 11 nucleotides match TRBD2. Germline V lookup: CDR1 SGHNT, CDR2 YYREEE (reference sequence). The CDR3 is made up of 17 amino acids. V gave up 0 bases and J gave up 7 bases; unmatched junction bases: 12.

The chain carries TRBV27 and TRBJ2-7, with TRBD2 matching 11 bases. After removal of 6 bases from V and 3 bases from J, the junction contained 7 bases not matched to a gene. Germline V gives CDR1 MNHEY, CDR2 SMNVEV (reference sequence). The CDR3 has 15 residues. The CDR3 nucleotides read TGTGCCAGCAGCCCTAGCGGACTAGCGGGCTACGAGCAGTACTTC. Translated: CASSPSGLAGYEQYF.

The sample holds many counts of this clone. The chain uses TRBV28 and TRBJ2-7; D possibly corresponds to TRBD2 (5 bases). CDR1 MDHEN and CDR2 SYDVKM come from the germline V gene. V lost 3 bases and J lost 0, with 9 bases in between. The CDR3 has 14 amino acids. CDR3 in amino acids: CASSFQRNSYEQYF. Here the CDR3 DNA reads TGTGCCAGCAGTTTCCAGCGGAACTCCTACGAGCAGTACTTC. Variable domain in full (rest from reference TRBV28 and TRBJ2-7): DVKVTQSSRYLVKRTGEKVFLECVQDMDHENMFWYRQDPGLGLRLIYFSYDVKMKEKGDIPEGYSVSREKKERFSLILESASTNQTSMYLCASSFQRNSYEQYFGPGTRLTVT.

The J gene is TRBJ2-5, the V gene TRBV2; D uncertain. There are 13 residues in the CDR3. With 4 bases removed from V and 5 bases from J, the gap between germline ends came to 11 bases. In germline, CDR1 is SNHLY, CDR2 FYNNEI. CDR3: CASSVAAGETQYF. In DNA, the CDR3 is TGTGCCAGCAGTGTGGCGGCTGGGGAGACCCAGTACTTC.

This clone was detected many times. The J gene is TRBJ1-5, the V gene TRBV13; D is undetermined. CDR3 size: 12 residues. The germline V and J ends were trimmed by 4 bases and 4 bases, with 5 bases remaining between them. CDR1 is PRHDT and CDR2 is FYEKMQ in the germline V gene (reference sequence). CDR3 sequence reads: CASSYQNQPQHF. The CDR3, as DNA: TGTGCCAGCAGCTATCAAAATCAGCCCCAGCATTTT.

The chain carries TRBV5-1 and TRBJ1-4; D remains unclear. The germline V and J ends were trimmed by 0 bases and 0 bases, with 6 bases remaining between them. CDR3 size: 15 residues. Germline V lookup: CDR1 SGHRS, CDR2 YFSETQ. The CDR3 protein is CASSLASTTNEKLFF. CDR3 bases: TGCGCCAGCAGCTTGGCATCTACAACTAATGAAAAACTGTTTTTT.

This clone was seen a handful of times. The rearrangement uses TRBV6-6 and TRBJ2-6, with D perhaps TRBD1 (5 bases). The ends were cut back, 1 base at V and 4 bases at J, with 8 bases in the middle. The germline CDR1 and CDR2 sequences are MNHNY and SVGAGI (reference sequence). The CDR3 covers 15 residues. CDR3 in amino acids: CASSYFGAGANVLTF. Written as DNA, the CDR3 is TGTGCCAGCAGTTACTTTGGGGCCGGGGCCAACGTCCTGACTTTC.

This clone was found many times. The V and J genes are TRBV29-1 and TRBJ2-2; D may be TRBD1 (6 bases). Trimming shortened V by 7 bases and J by 4 bases, and 22 bases separated the two germline ends. Per the germline V gene, CDR1 is SQVTM and CDR2 is ANQGSEA. The CDR3 sequence is 16 residues long. The CDR3 spells CSAATLTGLSTGELFF. CDR3 coding DNA: TGCAGCGCTGCCACGCTTACAGGGTTGAGCACCGGGGAGCTGTTTTTT.

The chain employs TRBV6-1 and TRBJ2-7; D is ambiguous. Trimming shortened V by 7 bases and J by 6 bases, and 16 bases separated the two germline ends. The CDR3 totals 13 residues. Germline V lookup: CDR1 MNHNS, CDR2 SASEGT. CDR3: CASTGHYRPEQYF. The CDR3, as DNA: TGTGCCAGCACCGGTCACTACCGCCCCGAGCAGTACTTC.

The table lists this clone with many counts. V gene TRBV5-4 combines with J gene TRBJ1-6; the match to TRBD1 covers 11 bases. The trim removed 5 bases at V and 8 bases at J, leaving 6 bases unmatched. CDR1 is SGHNT and CDR2 is YYREEE in the germline V gene (reference sequence). CDR3 size: 15 residues. CDR3 sequence (DNA): TGTGCCAGCAGAGAAGGACAGGGGGCGTATTCACCCCTCCACTTT. This gives the protein CASREGQGAYSPLHF.

This clone was observed a few times. The CDR3 loop reads CSAFQGQESLGYTF. Written as DNA, the CDR3 is TGCAGCGCCTTTCAAGGTCAGGAATCTTTAGGCTACACCTTC. The V call is TRBV29-1, the J call TRBJ1-2; D ambiguous. Trimming took 7 bases from V and 8 from J, leaving 23 bases between them. Germline V gives CDR1 SQVTM, CDR2 ANQGSEA. CDR3 length: 14 amino acids.

This clone turned up a few times. The gene calls are TRBV5-1 and TRBJ2-5, with 8 bases lining up with TRBD2. The V segment lost 0 bases and the J segment 5 bases; nucleotides outside the gene matches: 9. The CDR3 consists of 16 residues. Germline values: CDR1 SGHRS, CDR2 YFSETQ. In nucleotides, the CDR3 is TGCGCCAGCAGCTTGGAGCCAGCGGGAGAAGAGGAGACCCAGTACTTC. This encodes CASSLEPAGEEETQYF. The full variable domain, with the rest looked up from reference TRBV5-1 and TRBJ2-5, is KAGVTQTPRYLIKTRGQQVTLSCSPISGHRSVSWYQQTPGQGLQFLFEYFSETQRNKGNFPGRFSGRQFSNSRSEMNVSTLELGDSALYLCASSLEPAGEEETQYFGPGTRLLVL.

This clone was counted a few times. V is TRBV9 and J is TRBJ2-5; tentatively, D is TRBD1 (5 bases). The CDR3 spans 14 residues. CDR1 SGDLS and CDR2 YYNGEE come from the germline V gene. Trimming took 6 bases from V and 4 from J, leaving 16 bases between them. The CDR3 protein is CASNRNGRGETQYF. The CDR3 DNA is TGTGCCAGCAACCGGAATGGTAGGGGAGAGACCCAGTACTTC.